This T cell receptor beta chain was recovered during a study of PD-L1 blockade in urothelial cancer. Study details: Of 29 to 30 patients, just under 26 were males with bladder-origin urothelial cancer. In terms of prior chemotherapy, patients had received 0 to 3 regimens. Blood was evaluated 3 weeks (second dose) and 6 weeks after therapy began.

The patients had locally advanced or metastatic urothelial carcinoma. Data came from immunoSEQ multiplex PCR; TCRdb stores just in-frame clones and leaves some out. The sample carries 40,000 or so clones, 70% to 85% recorded once. This clone has more than one count but fewer than ten. This receptor was obtained from a man aged 55 to 70 with urothelial cancer. The material was PBMCs, obtained around atezolizumab (anti-PD-L1) treatment.

The CDR3 sequence is CASSPTGTAYEQYF. In DNA, the CDR3 is TGTGCCAGCAGTCCGACCGGGACAGCCTACGAGCAGTACTTC. The rearrangement joins TRBV28 to TRBJ2-7, with 7 bases lining up with TRBD1. The V gene end was trimmed by 5 bases and the J gene end by 2 bases; junction bases not matched to a gene: 6. The CDR3 sequence is 14 residues long. From germline, CDR1 is MDHEN and CDR2 SYDVKM. The variable domain in full, with the rest retrieved from reference TRBV28 and TRBJ2-7, is DVKVTQSSRYLVKRTGEKVFLECVQDMDHENMFWYRQDPGLGLRLIYFSYDVKMKEKGDIPEGYSVSREKKERFSLILESASTNQTSMYLCASSPTGTAYEQYFGPGTRLTVT.